The 6 T cell receptor beta chains below all came from one sample that was sequenced in a study of early T cells in non-severe SARS-CoV-2 infection. TCRdb ran MiXCR on the 5' RACE reads and lists one entry per CDR3 protein. The table includes some 80,000 distinct CDR3 sequences, around 10% detected once. The sample consisted of whole blood, taken at baseline. All receptors derive from an adult who was a healthcare worker with PCR-confirmed SARS-CoV-2 infection or an uninfected control (not recorded which). The donor label of this sample is uncertain.

This clonotype showed up just a few times. The genes are TRBV7-2 and TRBJ2-3; D remains unclear. Germline V gene lookup returns CDR1 SGHTA and CDR2 FQGNSA. V was cut by 7 bases and J by 5 bases, with 7 bases left in between. This CDR3 comprises 11 residues. The CDR3 coding sequence is TGTGCCAGCACCATGAGAGATACGCAGTATTTT. The encoded protein is CASTMRDTQYF.

This clonotype was counted ten times or more. J is TRBJ1-1 and V is TRBV7-2; a weak D match, TRBD1 (5 bases). Germline V lookup: CDR1 SGHTA, CDR2 FQGNSA. Trimming left V 5 bases short and J 6 bases short, with 10 bases between. There are 12 residues in the CDR3. CDR3 amino acids: CASSRRGSEAFF. CDR3 DNA sequence: TGTGCCAGCAGCAGGAGGGGATCTGAAGCTTTCTTT.

V and J are TRBV7-2 and TRBJ2-3; 10 bases agree with TRBD2. The CDR3 totals 16 residues. Trimming cost V 4 bases and J 5 bases; bases outside gene matches: 9. Germline-derived CDR1 and CDR2 are SGHTA and FQGNSA. The CDR3 region is CASSSPRASGGDTQYF. CDR3 coding DNA: TGTGCCAGCAGCTCCCCCCGGGCTAGCGGGGGAGATACGCAGTATTTT. Looking up the rest from reference TRBV7-2 and TRBJ2-3 gives the full variable domain: GAGVSQSPSNKVTEKGKDVELRCDPISGHTALYWYRQSLGQGLEFLIYFQGNSAPDKSGLPSDRFSAERTGGSVSTLTIQRTQQEDSAVYLCASSSPRASGGDTQYFGPGTRLTVL.

This clonotype was found many times. CDR3: CSAPETSGRADTQYF. CDR3 sequence (DNA): TGCAGTGCTCCCGAGACTAGCGGGAGGGCAGATACGCAGTATTTT. The rearrangement joins TRBV20-1 to TRBJ2-3, with 14 bases lining up with TRBD2. The CDR3 totals 15 residues. Trimming took 5 bases from V and 4 from J; bases not matched to a gene: 5. Germline values: CDR1 DFQATT, CDR2 SNEGSKA (reference sequence).

The chain joins TRBV6-2 or TRBV6-3 to TRBJ2-2; D uncertain. This CDR3 is 15 amino acids long. Between the trimmed V and J ends, which lost 5 bases and 2 bases, there was a span of 12 bases. Germline CDR1 MNHEY, CDR2 SVGEGT. The CDR3 DNA follows: TGTGCCAGCAGTCGCTGGACCCTCAACACCGGGGAGCTGTTTTTT. This gives the protein CASSRWTLNTGELFF.

This clonotype is judged medium-sized (0.01 to 0.1%). The J gene is TRBJ2-3, the V gene TRBV29-1; D perhaps matches TRBD2 (6 bases). The length of the CDR3 is 15 residues. Germline CDR1 and CDR2: SQVTM and ANQGSEA. Trimming took off 4 bases at V and 4 bases at J, with 18 bases between the two ends. The CDR3 protein is CSVVWGVKRADTQYF. The CDR3 nucleotides are TGCAGCGTTGTTTGGGGGGTAAAGAGAGCAGATACGCAGTATTTT.